A selection of T cell receptor beta chains follows, all from one sample in a study of identical twins. MiXCR, applied by TCRdb to the 5' RACE reads, yields one record per CDR3 protein. This sample has 450,000 or so distinct CDR3 sequences, with 14% found just once. This same sample was also part of a study on yellow fever vaccine responses in identical twins.

The sample consisted of CD4+ T cells sorted from blood. These receptors all come from a woman under 30 in good health. Both conserved end residues are part of each CDR3. D genes are given only for firm matches. Only part of the rows carry a size: once, few, many, or a class if the clone is expanded.

J: TRBJ2-3; length: 14; size: few; D: .; V: TRBV29-1; DNA: TGCAGCGTTGAACGGGAAGGAGGCACAGATACGCAGTATTTT; CDR3: CSVEREGGTDTQYF
J: TRBJ2-1; length: 17; size: many; D: TRBD2; V: TRBV7-2; DNA: TGTGCCAGCAGCCTCTTTAGTAGCGGGGTAGGAGCCAATGAGCAGTTCTTC; CDR3: CASSLFSSGVGANEQFF
J: TRBJ1-1; length: 13; size: few; D: .; V: TRBV10-3; DNA: TGTGCCATCAGTGAGTACAGGGTCAGGGGAGCTTTCTTT; CDR3: CAISEYRVRGAFF
J: TRBJ2-7; length: 19; size: many; D: TRBD2; V: TRBV11-2; DNA: TGTGCCAGCAGCTTAGTAGGCGCTTCTAGCGGGGGCTCCCCCTACGAGCAGTACTTC; CDR3: CASSLVGASSGGSPYEQYF
J: TRBJ2-1; length: 14; size: .; D: TRBD2; V: TRBV5-6; DNA: TGTGCCAGCAGCTTGTACGGGAGGAACAATGAGCAGTTCTTC; CDR3: CASSLYGRNNEQFF
J: TRBJ2-7; length: 16; size: few; D: .; V: TRBV7-2; DNA: TGTGCCAGCAGCTCCGCCCGGGTAGCACCCTCCTACGAGCAGTACTTC; CDR3: CASSSARVAPSYEQYF
J: TRBJ2-7; length: 16; size: .; D: .; V: TRBV6-5; DNA: TGTGCCAGCAGTTCCGGGACGAGTTTTGACTCCTACGAGCAGTACTTC; CDR3: CASSSGTSFDSYEQYF
J: TRBJ1-2; length: 11; size: many; D: .; V: TRBV3-1; DNA: TGTGCCAGCAGCCAAGATCGCGGCTACACCTTC; CDR3: CASSQDRGYTF
J: TRBJ2-4; length: 19; size: few; D: .; V: TRBV11-1; DNA: TGTGCCAGCAGCTTTAACATGGGACAAGGTTGGGGAGCCAAAAACATTCAGTACTTC; CDR3: CASSFNMGQGWGAKNIQYF
J: TRBJ2-3; length: 16; size: many; D: TRBD2; V: TRBV4-1; DNA: TGCGCCAGCAGCCCGCCGAGCGGGGGTGGTACAGATACGCAGTATTTT; CDR3: CASSPPSGGGTDTQYF
J: TRBJ2-7; length: 15; size: few; D: TRBD1; V: TRBV12-5; DNA: TGTGCTAGTGGTTTGGACAGGGGGCAACCCTACGAGCAGTACTTC; CDR3: CASGLDRGQPYEQYF
J: TRBJ2-1; length: 13; size: few; D: .; V: TRBV11-2; DNA: TGTGCCAGCAACCTTCTAGCGCAAAATGAGCAGTTCTTC; CDR3: CASNLLAQNEQFF
J: TRBJ1-3; length: 13; size: few; D: .; V: TRBV12-3/TRBV12-4; DNA: TGTGCCAGCAGTTATGGGGGGTATGGTGCCATATATTTT; CDR3: CASSYGGYGAIYF
J: TRBJ1-4; length: 16; size: few; D: .; V: TRBV25-1; DNA: TGTGCCAGCAGTGAACCGGACCGACAGCTTAATGAAAAACTGTTTTTT; CDR3: CASSEPDRQLNEKLFF
J: TRBJ2-7; length: 15; size: .; D: .; V: TRBV12-3/TRBV12-4; DNA: TGTGCCAGCAGTCTTATCATAGGGGGTCGCGACGAGCAGTACTTC; CDR3: CASSLIIGGRDEQYF
J: TRBJ1-1; length: 14; size: .; D: .; V: TRBV28; DNA: TGTGCCAGCAGTTTGAGTCTGGTGCTAACTGAAGCTTTCTTT; CDR3: CASSLSLVLTEAFF
J: TRBJ1-1; length: 14; size: many; D: .; V: TRBV11-2; DNA: TGTGCCAGCAGCTTAACCCATGCGGACACTGAAGCTTTCTTT; CDR3: CASSLTHADTEAFF
J: TRBJ2-2; length: 14; size: .; D: .; V: TRBV24-1; DNA: TGTGCCACCAGAGGACTCGCGAACACCGGGGAGCTGTTTTTT; CDR3: CATRGLANTGELFF
J: TRBJ2-1; length: 14; size: .; D: .; V: TRBV10-2; DNA: TGCGCCAGCTCTCTGAGGGTCCCCTACAATGAGCAGTTCTTC; CDR3: CASSLRVPYNEQFF
J: TRBJ1-2; length: 14; size: many; D: TRBD1; V: TRBV7-8; DNA: TGTGCCAGCAGCCCCCGGGACAGGGACTATGGCTACACCTTC; CDR3: CASSPRDRDYGYTF
J: TRBJ2-1; length: 19; size: many; D: TRBD1; V: TRBV27; DNA: TGTGCCAGCAGTCAAGGGGGCAGGGGGCGTTCGAGCTCCTACAATGAGCAGTTCTTC; CDR3: CASSQGGRGRSSSYNEQFF
J: TRBJ2-3; length: 16; size: .; D: TRBD2; V: TRBV20-1; DNA: TGCAGTGCTAGAGTATCTAGCGGGAGTAATGCAGATACGCAGTATTTT; CDR3: CSARVSSGSNADTQYF
J: TRBJ2-7; length: 15; size: few; D: TRBD2; V: TRBV20-1; DNA: TGCAGTGCCCCTGGAATTGGCGGGGGACCCTACGAGCAGTACTTC; CDR3: CSAPGIGGGPYEQYF
J: TRBJ2-3; length: 14; size: .; D: .; V: TRBV30; DNA: TGTGCCTGGAGTGTGGCACTTCACACAGATACGCAGTATTTT; CDR3: CAWSVALHTDTQYF
J: TRBJ2-2; length: 11; size: .; D: .; V: TRBV23-1; DNA: TGCGCCAGCAGTCAATCGTGGGAGCTGTTTTTT; CDR3: CASSQSWELFF
J: TRBJ2-5; length: 10; size: few; D: .; V: TRBV20-1; DNA: TGCAGTGCTCATTTAGAGACCCAGTACTTC; CDR3: CSAHLETQYF
J: TRBJ2-1; length: 16; size: .; D: .; V: TRBV7-9; DNA: TGTGCCAGCAGCTTAACCGGACTCCAACCATTCAATGAGCAGTTCTTC; CDR3: CASSLTGLQPFNEQFF
J: TRBJ2-5; length: 14; size: few; D: .; V: TRBV21-1; DNA: TGTGCCAGCAGCACACATATCGACAGGGAGACCCAGTACTTC; CDR3: CASSTHIDRETQYF
J: TRBJ2-3; length: 19; size: few; D: TRBD1; V: TRBV6-2/TRBV6-3; DNA: TGTGCCAGCAGTTACCCGGTCCCAACGGAGAGGGGGCTTGAAGATACGCAGTATTTT; CDR3: CASSYPVPTERGLEDTQYF
J: TRBJ2-3; length: 15; size: few; D: .; V: TRBV12-3/TRBV12-4; DNA: TGTGCCAGCAGTTTGAGGGGGGGCCGCACAGATACGCAGTATTTT; CDR3: CASSLRGGRTDTQYF
J: TRBJ2-1; length: 16; size: .; D: .; V: TRBV10-3; DNA: TGTGCCATCAGTGGCCGGGGACGGAGCTCCTACAATGAGCAGTTCTTC; CDR3: CAISGRGRSSYNEQFF
J: TRBJ2-7; length: 15; size: few; D: .; V: TRBV6-1; DNA: TGTGCCAGCAGTCGACCGACAGTGGGGGGTTACGAGCAGTACTTC; CDR3: CASSRPTVGGYEQYF
J: TRBJ1-5; length: 14; size: .; D: .; V: TRBV30; DNA: TGTGCCTGGAGGGAGCCTGGTTTTGGGCAGCCCCAGCATTTT; CDR3: CAWREPGFGQPQHF
J: TRBJ2-7; length: 14; size: few; D: TRBD1; V: TRBV14; DNA: TGTGCCAGCAGCTTCCGGGACAGGGGGATCGAGCAGTACTTC; CDR3: CASSFRDRGIEQYF
J: TRBJ2-2; length: 13; size: few; D: .; V: TRBV30; DNA: TGTGCCTGGACCAAGGGTAACACCGGGGAGCTGTTTTTT; CDR3: CAWTKGNTGELFF
J: TRBJ1-3; length: 13; size: few; D: .; V: TRBV20-1; DNA: TGCAGTGCTAGTGCAGGTGCTGGAAACACCATATATTTT; CDR3: CSASAGAGNTIYF
J: TRBJ2-3; length: 13; size: few; D: .; V: TRBV2; DNA: TGTGCCAGGGCGGGACTTAGCACCGATACGCAGTATTTT; CDR3: CARAGLSTDTQYF
J: TRBJ2-7; length: 13; size: many; D: TRBD2; V: TRBV20-1; DNA: TGCAGTGCTAGTAGGGCGGGAGCCTACGAGCAGTACTTC; CDR3: CSASRAGAYEQYF
J: TRBJ1-2; length: 16; size: few; D: .; V: TRBV6-2/TRBV6-3; DNA: TGTGCCAGCAACCCACACACCGGCAAGGGCTACTATGGCTACACCTTC; CDR3: CASNPHTGKGYYGYTF
J: TRBJ2-2; length: 16; size: many; D: TRBD2; V: TRBV12-3/TRBV12-4; DNA: TGTGCCAGCAGTCATCTAGCGGGGGCGAACACCGGGGAGCTGTTTTTT; CDR3: CASSHLAGANTGELFF
J: TRBJ2-2; length: 16; size: .; D: TRBD1; V: TRBV6-5; DNA: TGTGCCAGCAGTTATTGGACAGGGACGAACACCGGGGAGCTGTTTTTT; CDR3: CASSYWTGTNTGELFF
J: TRBJ2-1; length: 14; size: .; D: TRBD1; V: TRBV20-1; DNA: TGCAGTGCGTCCCCCGGGACAGGCAACAATGAGCAGTTCTTC; CDR3: CSASPGTGNNEQFF
J: TRBJ1-6; length: 20; size: many; D: TRBD1; V: TRBV27; DNA: TGTGCCAGCAGTCACACCGGCGACAGGGGGCGAAGCTCCTATAATTCACCCCTCCACTTT; CDR3: CASSHTGDRGRSSYNSPLHF
J: TRBJ2-3; length: 14; size: .; D: .; V: TRBV9; DNA: TGTGCCAGCACGAGGGAATTAGTCACAGATACGCAGTATTTT; CDR3: CASTRELVTDTQYF
J: TRBJ1-2; length: 15; size: few; D: TRBD1; V: TRBV28; DNA: TGTGCCAGCAGTCCGGGGGACAGGCGGAACTATGGCTACACCTTC; CDR3: CASSPGDRRNYGYTF